These 8 T cell receptor beta chains came from one sample sequenced in a study of shared clonotypes between healthy human individuals. This table comes from immunoSEQ multiplex PCR, and its TCRdb copy is limited to in-frame clones, with some not included. The sample includes fewer than 500,000 clones, over 60% of them seen just once. Sequencing was done on a sample of PBMCs. The receptor set was obtained from a middle-aged woman in good health. Some clones in this sample may be carry-over from other donors' samples.

The rearrangement uses TRBV7-2 and TRBJ2-7; unclear D gene. V was trimmed by 5 bases and J by 3 bases, leaving 11 bases between them. This CDR3 spans 13 amino acids. Per the germline V gene, CDR1 is SGHTA and CDR2 is FQGNSA. This CDR3 is CASSPEFHYEQYF. CDR3 bases: TGTGCCAGCAGCCCCGAGTTCCACTACGAGCAGTACTTC.

V usage is TRBV30 and J usage is TRBJ2-5; unclear D gene. Trimming cost V 5 bases and J 2 bases, with 9 bases left between them. The CDR3 loop spans 12 amino acids. CDR1 is GTSNPN and CDR2 is SVGIG in the germline V gene (reference sequence). The CDR3 DNA sequence: TGTGCCTGGTCGACATTACAAGAGACCCAGTACTTC. Its translation: CAWSTLQETQYF.

The chain combines TRBV10-2 with TRBJ2-5; D might be TRBD2 (5 bases). The CDR3 runs to 14 residues. The V gene's germline CDR1 is WSHSY and CDR2 SAAADI. The V gene lost 3 bases and the J gene lost 1 base, with 9 bases spanning the gap. CDR3 sequence reads: CASSESAAQETQYF. CDR3 nucleotide sequence: TGCGCCAGCAGTGAATCAGCGGCCCAAGAGACCCAGTACTTC.

In DNA, the CDR3 is TGTGCCAGCACCCTTACTGAAGCTTTCTTT. Translating gives CASTLTEAFF. The chain couples TRBV7-9 to TRBJ1-1; D gene ambiguous. The CDR3 spans 10 residues. CDR1 is SEHNR and CDR2 is FQNEAQ in the germline V gene (reference sequence). Trimming stripped 7 bases from V and 5 bases from J, with 5 bases between.

Here the CDR3 DNA reads TGCGCCAGCAGCTTGTTTGGCCAGGGATGGGTGGCTGAGCAGTTCTTC. Protein: CASSLFGQGWVAEQFF. The chain uses TRBV5-1 and TRBJ2-1, with D possibly being TRBD1 (5 bases). Trimming removed 1 base at V and 9 bases at J, with 20 bases between. This CDR3 has 16 residues. The germline V gene has CDR1 SGHRS and CDR2 YFSETQ.

This sequence joins TRBV11-2 and TRBJ1-2; D perhaps matches TRBD1 (5 bases). This CDR3 comprises 16 residues. Germline CDR1 SGHAT, CDR2 FQNNGV. The V end was cut by 3 bases, the J end by 2 bases, with 16 bases between. This CDR3 is CASSLGNAGANYGYTF. CDR3 in DNA: TGTGCCAGCAGCTTGGGGAATGCCGGGGCCAACTATGGCTACACCTTC. Based on the CDR3 plus reference TRBV11-2 and TRBJ1-2, the full variable domain is EAGVAQSPRYKIIEKRQSVAFWCNPISGHATLYWYQQILGQGPKLLIQFQNNGVVDDSQLPKDRFSAERLKGVDSTLKIQPAKLEDSAVYLCASSLGNAGANYGYTFGSGTRLTVV.

The chain couples TRBV4-3 to TRBJ2-4; D could derive from TRBD1 or TRBD2 (5 bases each). The CDR3 is 14 residues long. The germline V gene has CDR1 LGHNA and CDR2 YSLEER. V shed 1 base and J shed 12 bases, with 16 bases lying between them. The CDR3 bases are TGCGCCAGCAGCCAAGGCCGGACGAGAGGGGATCAGTACTTC. It specifies CASSQGRTRGDQYF.

The chain combines TRBV11-1 with TRBJ2-5, with a weak D call TRBD2 (6 bases). This CDR3 comprises 15 residues. Germline CDR1 and CDR2: SGHAT and FQDESV (reference sequence). V was clipped by 1 base and J by 5 bases, with 14 bases between them. The DNA for the CDR3 is TGTGCCAGCAGCTTAGGCGGGGCCCAGTCGGAGACCCAGTACTTC. This translates into CASSLGGAQSETQYF.